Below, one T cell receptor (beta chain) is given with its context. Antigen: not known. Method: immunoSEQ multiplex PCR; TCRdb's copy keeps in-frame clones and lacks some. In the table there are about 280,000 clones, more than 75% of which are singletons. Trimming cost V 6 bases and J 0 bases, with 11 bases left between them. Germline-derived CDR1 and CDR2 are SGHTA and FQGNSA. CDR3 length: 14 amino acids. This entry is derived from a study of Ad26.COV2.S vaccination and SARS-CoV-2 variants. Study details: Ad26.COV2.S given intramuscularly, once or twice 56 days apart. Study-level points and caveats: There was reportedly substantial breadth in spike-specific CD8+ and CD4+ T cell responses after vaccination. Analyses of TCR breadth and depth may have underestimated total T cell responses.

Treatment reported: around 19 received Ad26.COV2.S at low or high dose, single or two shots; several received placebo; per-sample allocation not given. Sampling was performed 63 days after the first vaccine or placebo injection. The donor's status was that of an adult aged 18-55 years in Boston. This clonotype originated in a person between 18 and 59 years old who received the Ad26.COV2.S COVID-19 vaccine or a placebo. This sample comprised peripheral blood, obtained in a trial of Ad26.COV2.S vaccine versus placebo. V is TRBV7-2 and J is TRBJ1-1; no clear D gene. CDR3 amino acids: CASSLTEMNTEAFF. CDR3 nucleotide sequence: TGTGCCAGCAGTTTGACTGAAATGAACACTGAAGCTTTCTTT.